Listed below are T cell receptor beta chains from one sample, sequenced in a study of T cells in narcolepsy. Profiling relied on immunoSEQ multiplex PCR, and the TCRdb table lists in-frame clones only, not all of them. The sample carries some 30,000 clones, 79% recorded once. Sequencing was performed on memory (CD45RA-) CD4+ T cells from blood. Receptor source: a human donor in good health. Both conserved end residues are part of each CDR3. D genes are given only for firm matches. Clone size is stated in some rows and not others, as once, few, many or a class when expanded.

TRBV18,TRBJ2-7,.,.,14,TGTGCCAGCTCACCAGCCCTAGCGTTCGACGAGCAGTACTTC,CASSPALAFDEQYF
TRBV7-3,TRBJ2-7,.,.,13,TGTGCCAGCAGCTTAAATCGGGATTACGAGCAGTACTTC,CASSLNRDYEQYF
TRBV5-1,TRBJ1-4,.,.,14,TGCGCCAGCAGCTTGGTAGCAGGGAACGAAAAACTGTTTTTT,CASSLVAGNEKLFF
TRBV30,TRBJ1-6,.,.,13,TGTGCCTGGAGTCTGCAGGGAGGGTCACCCCTCCACTTT,CAWSLQGGSPLHF
TRBV7-2,TRBJ1-3,.,.,17,TGTGCCAGCAGCTTAGTTGCAGGGGCTGGGGCCGGAAACACCATATATTTT,CASSLVAGAGAGNTIYF
TRBV6-1,TRBJ2-1,.,.,14,TGTGCCAGCAGTAACCGGGGAGGACCGGATAAGCAGTTCTTC,CASSNRGGPDKQFF
TRBV7-9,TRBJ1-2,.,.,14,TGTGCCAGCAGCTTAATGGGTGTGGTGTCCGGCTACACCTTC,CASSLMGVVSGYTF
TRBV10-2,TRBJ1-1,.,.,12,TGCGCCAGCAGCCAGGTGAACACTGAAGCTTTCTTT,CASSQVNTEAFF
TRBV30,TRBJ1-1,.,.,14,TGTGCCTGGAGTGTACTTCCGGGGGCCGCTGAAGCTTTCTTT,CAWSVLPGAAEAFF
TRBV11-2,TRBJ2-5,.,.,14,TGTGCCAGCAGCTTAGAAACCCCTCCAAAGACCCAGTACTTC,CASSLETPPKTQYF
TRBV4-1,TRBJ2-1,TRBD2,.,16,TGCGCCTCCTCCAAGGGGCCAGCGGGGATTTACAATGAGCAGTTCTTC,CASSKGPAGIYNEQFF
TRBV6-1,TRBJ2-7,.,.,12,TGTGCCAGCAGTGAAACGAGGTGGGAGCAGTACTTC,CASSETRWEQYF
TRBV7-2,TRBJ1-2,TRBD1,.,13,TGTGCCAGCAGCCCCGGGACAGGGGAAGGCTACACCTTC,CASSPGTGEGYTF
TRBV29-1,TRBJ2-5,TRBD2,.,16,TGCAGCGCGGACCTTGGGGCTAGCGGGAGAACAGAGACCCAGTACTTC,CSADLGASGRTETQYF
TRBV5-5,TRBJ1-5,.,.,18,TGTGCCAGCAGCTTCACTGTGGTAACAGGGTTGGGCAATCAGCCCCAGCATTTT,CASSFTVVTGLGNQPQHF
TRBV2,TRBJ2-2,.,.,13,TGTGCCAGCACTGCGGAGAACACCGGGGAGCTGTTTTTT,CASTAENTGELFF
TRBV13,TRBJ2-3,TRBD2,.,16,TGTGCCAGCAGCCGACGACGGGGGGGCGATTTAGATACGCAGTATTTT,CASSRRRGGDLDTQYF
TRBV27,TRBJ2-7,TRBD2,few,15,TGTGCCAGCAGTTACTCTAGCGGAAAGTCCTACGAGCAGTACTTC,CASSYSSGKSYEQYF
TRBV14,TRBJ2-7,.,.,14,TGTGCCAGCGGCCGCGCGGGGCCCATGGACGAGCAGTACTTC,CASGRAGPMDEQYF
TRBV6-1,TRBJ2-3,TRBD1,.,13,TGTGCCAGCACGGGACAGGGGATAGATACGCAGTATTTT,CASTGQGIDTQYF
TRBV29-1,TRBJ1-1,.,.,13,TGCAGCGCCGGACTTGGTCGGGACACTGAAGCTTTCTTT,CSAGLGRDTEAFF
TRBV6-1,TRBJ1-2,.,.,15,TGTGCCAGCAGGTTAGACCAGACCGATAACTATGGCTACACCTTC,CASRLDQTDNYGYTF
TRBV7-8,TRBJ2-7,TRBD2,.,14,TGTGCCAGCAGCTTGCGGACTAGTTCCCACGAACAGTACTTC,CASSLRTSSHEQYF
TRBV29-1,TRBJ1-1,.,.,13,TGCAGCGTGGAAGGACGGATGAACACTGAAGCTTTCTTT,CSVEGRMNTEAFF
TRBV6-5,TRBJ1-2,.,once,13,TGTGCCAGCAGTTATCGGGGCAGCCCTGGGTGCACCTTC,CASSYRGSPGCTF
TRBV2,TRBJ2-7,TRBD2,.,16,TGTGCCAGCAGTGACAGCGGGAGGGTGAGCTCCTACGAGCAGTACTTC,CASSDSGRVSSYEQYF
TRBV4-1,TRBJ2-7,.,few,14,TGCGCCAGCAGCCAAGTAACGGTAGTCGACGAGCAGTACTTC,CASSQVTVVDEQYF
TRBV18,TRBJ2-3,.,.,18,TGTGCCAGCTCACCGGGAACGACTAAAGAATTTAGCACAGATACGCAGTATTTT,CASSPGTTKEFSTDTQYF
TRBV6-1,TRBJ1-1,TRBD1,.,13,TGTGCCAGCAGTGAATCACAGGGGACTGAAGCTTTCTTT,CASSESQGTEAFF
TRBV10-3,TRBJ2-3,.,.,11,TGTGCCATCAGTAACACAGGTACGCAGTATTTT,CAISNTGTQYF
TRBV27,TRBJ2-1,.,.,16,TGTGCCAGCAGTTTACAACTAGCTTATTCCTACAATGAGCAGTTCTTC,CASSLQLAYSYNEQFF
TRBV30,TRBJ1-5,.,once,14,TGTGCCTGGAGCACCCCGGAGGGCAATCAGCCCCAGCATTTT,CAWSTPEGNQPQHF
TRBV11-3,TRBJ2-5,.,.,18,TGTGCCAGCAGCTTAGATCTGAGGATAGCGGAGGCCCAAGAGACCCAGTACTTC,CASSLDLRIAEAQETQYF
TRBV19,TRBJ1-1,.,.,16,TGTGCCAGTAGTATCTCCTTCCTGACAGGGAACACTGAAGCTTTCTTT,CASSISFLTGNTEAFF
TRBV7-8,TRBJ2-1,TRBD2,.,15,TGTGCCAGCAGCTTAGTTAGCGGGACCTACAATGAGCAGTTCTTC,CASSLVSGTYNEQFF
TRBV14,TRBJ2-2,.,.,12,TGTGCCAGCAGCACGCTAGGTTGGGAGCTGTTTTTT,CASSTLGWELFF